This T cell receptor beta chain was sequenced for a study of shared clonotypes between healthy human individuals. Study details: For every donor, three CD4 naive, three CD4 memory, two CD8 naive and one CD8 memory plates were used.

Turning to this clone: Its antigen is not identified. Other DNA sequences of this sample code for an identical CDR3.

Deletions cut 4 bases from V and 4 bases from J, with 11 bases between. CDR3 length equals 12 residues. Germline lookup yields CDR1 SQVTM and CDR2 ANQGSEA. CD45RO negativity and positive selection for CCR7 defined naive CD8 cells, a population that excluded terminally differentiated effector memory CD45RA+ cells. Healthy HIV-negative adults without recent acute infections or vaccinations served as donors. Nashville, Tennessee was home to all donors, who were Caucasian adults. The repertoire was sequenced with immunoSEQ multiplex PCR; TCRdb's copy has only in-frame clones and lacks some. Of around 1.9 million clones listed, 93% are singletons. Whole-study findings and limits: Few donors limited the genetic and exposure-history diversity represented.

This sequence joins TRBV29-1 and TRBJ2-7; D may be TRBD1 (6 bases). The receptor was isolated from a man aged 18 to 30 in good health. Some clones in this sample may be carry-over from other donors' samples. Sequenced: naive CD8+ T cells from PBMCs. CDR3 sequence: CSVADRTYEQYF. CDR3 sequence (DNA): TGCAGCGTTGCGGACAGAACATACGAGCAGTACTTC.